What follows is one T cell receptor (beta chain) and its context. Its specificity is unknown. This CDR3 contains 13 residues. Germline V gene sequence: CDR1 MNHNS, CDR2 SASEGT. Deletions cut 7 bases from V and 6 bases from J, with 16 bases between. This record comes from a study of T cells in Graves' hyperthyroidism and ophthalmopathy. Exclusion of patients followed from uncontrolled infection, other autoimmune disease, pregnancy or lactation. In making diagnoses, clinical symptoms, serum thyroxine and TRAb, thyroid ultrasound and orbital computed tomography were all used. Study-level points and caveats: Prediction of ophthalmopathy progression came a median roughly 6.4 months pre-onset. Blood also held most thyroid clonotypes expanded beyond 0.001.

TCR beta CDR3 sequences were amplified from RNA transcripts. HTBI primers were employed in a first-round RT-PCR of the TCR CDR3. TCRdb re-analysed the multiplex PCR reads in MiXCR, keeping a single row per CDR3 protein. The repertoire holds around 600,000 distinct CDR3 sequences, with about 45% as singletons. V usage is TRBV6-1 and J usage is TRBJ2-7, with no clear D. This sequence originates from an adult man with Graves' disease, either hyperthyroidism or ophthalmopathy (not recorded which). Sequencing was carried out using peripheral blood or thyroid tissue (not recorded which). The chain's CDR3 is CASTESPFREQYF. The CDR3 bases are TGTGCCAGCACAGAATCTCCGTTTCGCGAGCAGTACTTC.